The subject of this entry is one TCR beta chain. This CDR3 is 14 amino acids long. J was trimmed by 8 bases and V by 5 bases; bases with no gene match: 6. From germline, CDR1 is KGHSH and CDR2 LQKENI. The sample is drawn from a study of blood T cell repertoires in COVID-19. In the study overall: The United States, Italy and Spain provided the acute and convalescent COVID-19 samples. The cDNA or gDNA used as material had been derived from T cells, B-cell-depleted T cells, or PBMCs.

In the original workflow: How many nucleated cells were present was estimated from reference gene primer amplification. Some clones are missing from TCRdb's copy, which holds only in-frame ones; the method was immunoSEQ multiplex PCR. V and J calls and clone size follow that table, whereas D and trimming were derived from the DNA. This sample has approximately 240,000 clones, with 84% found just once. The V and J genes are TRBV18 and TRBJ2-1; 10 bases map to TRBD2. This receptor was obtained from a woman aged 60-75 years who had recovered from COVID-19. Input material: peripheral blood. Here the CDR3 reads CASSSERGGHEQFF. DNA of the CDR3: TGTGCCAGCTCAAGCGAGCGGGGGGGCCATGAGCAGTTCTTC.